These 27 T cell receptor beta chains originate from one sample sequenced in a study of T cells in Graves' hyperthyroidism and ophthalmopathy. TCR beta CDR3 region amplification was performed from RNA transcripts. With the HTBI primer set, the TCR CDR3 went through a first round of RT-PCR. TCRdb processed the multiplex PCR reads anew with MiXCR; each CDR3 protein has one entry. There are about 560,000 distinct CDR3 sequences in the sample; 15% to 19% occur only once, and roughly 7.3% lies in the top ten. Sequences were obtained from blood. The receptors originated from a woman in her twenties or thirties with Graves' hyperthyroidism.

The gene calls are TRBV5-1 and TRBJ1-2; maybe TRBD1 (5 bases). The CDR3 loop spans 15 amino acids. V gave up 4 bases and J gave up 9 bases, with 22 bases separating them. Germline lookup yields CDR1 SGHRS and CDR2 YFSETQ. CDR3 residues: CASSEDGWGVGSYTF. For the CDR3, the DNA is TGCGCCAGCAGCGAGGACGGATGGGGGGTCGGGAGCTACACCTTC.

For the CDR3, the DNA is TGCAGTGCTCCCGGACTATCGAACACTGAAGCTTTCTTT. The encoded protein is CSAPGLSNTEAFF. The chain joins TRBV20-1 to TRBJ1-1; D remains unclear. CDR3 length: 13 residues. V lost 5 bases and J lost 1, with 11 bases in between. The V gene's germline CDR1 is DFQATT and CDR2 SNEGSKA (reference sequence).

This rearrangement joins TRBV20-1 to TRBJ2-7; perhaps TRBD2 as D (6 bases). The CDR3 is 14 amino acids. V lost 7 bases and J 5 bases, leaving 21 bases between the germline ends. Germline values: CDR1 DFQATT, CDR2 SNEGSKA (reference sequence). CDR3 residues: CSGLAQWGDHEQYF. The CDR3 bases are TGCAGTGGGCTAGCGCAATGGGGGGATCACGAGCAGTACTTC.

J is TRBJ1-4 and V is TRBV2; TRBD1 aligns across 8 bases. The trim removed 6 bases at V and 8 bases at J, leaving 8 bases unmatched. The CDR3 spans 14 residues. CDR1 SNHLY and CDR2 FYNNEI come from the germline V gene. DNA of the CDR3: TGTGCCAGCAGCTTGGCGGACAGGGTCGAAAAACTGTTTTTT. This translates into CASSLADRVEKLFF.

This clonotype turned up a few times. The chain employs TRBV15 and TRBJ2-3; D unclear. This CDR3 comprises 14 residues. From germline, CDR1 is LNHNV and CDR2 YYDKDF (reference sequence). V was clipped by 0 bases and J by 4 bases, with 8 bases between them. CDR3 coding DNA: TGTGCCACCAGCAGAGAGTACTTCTCAGATACGCAGTATTTT. Translation: CATSREYFSDTQYF.

In this sample, this clonotype turned up many times. The V call is TRBV28, the J call TRBJ2-7, with D tentatively TRBD1 (5 bases). This CDR3 has 11 residues. The ends were cut back, 8 bases at V and 5 bases at J, with 10 bases in the middle. Germline V gene sequence: CDR1 MDHEN, CDR2 SYDVKM. CDR3 nucleotides: TGTGCCAGCGAAAGGACACACGAGCAGTACTTC. Protein product: CASERTHEQYF.

This clonotype was recorded many times. The chain couples TRBV27 to TRBJ1-4; TRBD1 agrees at 8 bases. The germline V gene has CDR1 MNHEY and CDR2 SMNVEV (reference sequence). CDR3 length equals 14 residues. After removal of 5 bases from V and 8 bases from J, the junction contained 7 bases not matched to a gene. The CDR3 is CASSKQGEKEKLFF. DNA for the CDR3: TGTGCCAGCAGTAAACAGGGGGAAAAAGAAAAACTGTTTTTT.

The table lists this clonotype with a few counts. This sequence joins TRBV3-1 and TRBJ2-1; TRBD2 matches 10 bases. Looked up from germline, CDR1 is LGHDT and CDR2 is YNNKEL (reference sequence). V gave up 1 base and J gave up 4 bases; unmatched junction bases: 4. The CDR3 has 16 residues. The CDR3 region is CASSQVLAGRYNEQFF. The CDR3 DNA is TGTGCCAGCAGCCAAGTACTAGCGGGACGTTACAATGAGCAGTTCTTC.

The chain joins TRBV7-2 to TRBJ2-2, with D hard to call. The CDR3 length is 14 residues. Germline V CDR1 and CDR2: SGHTA, FQGNSA. Trimming pared 5 bases from V and 6 bases from J, leaving 13 bases between. CDR3 bases: TGTGCCAGCAGCCCCGGAGAGTACCCCGGGGAGCTGTTTTTT. Translating gives CASSPGEYPGELFF.

This clonotype came up many times. This chain links TRBV28 with TRBJ2-7; TRBD1 agrees at 9 bases. The CDR3 is made up of 15 amino acids. V dropped 3 bases and J dropped 2; count of bases not matched to a gene: 5. Germline values: CDR1 MDHEN, CDR2 SYDVKM. Here the CDR3 reads CASSLLGQGTYEQYF. For the CDR3, the DNA is TGTGCCAGCAGTTTGCTGGGACAGGGCACCTACGAGCAGTACTTC. Looking up the rest from reference TRBV28 and TRBJ2-7 gives the full variable domain: DVKVTQSSRYLVKRTGEKVFLECVQDMDHENMFWYRQDPGLGLRLIYFSYDVKMKEKGDIPEGYSVSREKKERFSLILESASTNQTSMYLCASSLLGQGTYEQYFGPGTRLTVT.

The DNA of the CDR3 is TGTGCCAGCAACTCGTACCAAGAGACCCAGTACTTC. Amino acids: CASNSYQETQYF. The J gene is TRBJ2-5, the V gene TRBV2; D is uncertain. Trimming took 7 bases from V and 0 from J, leaving 6 bases between them. This CDR3 has 12 amino acids. Germline lookup yields CDR1 SNHLY and CDR2 FYNNEI. Supplemented by reference TRBV2 and TRBJ2-5, the full variable domain reads EPEVTQTPSHQVTQMGQEVILRCVPISNHLYFYWYRQILGQKVEFLVSFYNNEISEKSEIFDDQFSVERPDGSNFTLKIRSTKLEDSAMYFCASNSYQETQYFGPGTRLLVL.

This clonotype occurred many times. The chain couples TRBV29-1 to TRBJ2-1, with a tentative D call TRBD2 (6 bases). The CDR3 sequence is 13 residues long. Germline V lookup: CDR1 SQVTM, CDR2 ANQGSEA. Trimming took off 7 bases at V and 8 bases at J, with 18 bases between the two ends. The CDR3 sequence is CSARAFGSYEQFF. As DNA, the CDR3 is TGCAGCGCCCGGGCCTTCGGGAGTTATGAGCAGTTCTTC.

The V call is TRBV28, the J call TRBJ2-3; D is unclear. This CDR3 region has 12 residues. Trimming took 8 bases from V and 4 from J, leaving 10 bases between them. Germline values: CDR1 MDHEN, CDR2 SYDVKM. CDR3 sequence reads: CASHTSADTQYF. Written as DNA, the CDR3 is TGTGCCAGCCATACGTCGGCAGATACGCAGTATTTT.

This clonotype was detected only a few times. This chain joins TRBV20-1 and TRBJ1-6; D is perhaps TRBD1 (6 bases). The length of the CDR3 is 14 residues. The V end lost 1 base, the J end lost 5 bases, and 9 bases lay between the germline ends. Germline V CDR1 and CDR2: DFQATT, SNEGSKA (reference sequence). The CDR3 DNA reads as TGCAGTGCTAGAGGGGGACAAGATAATTCACCCCTCCACTTT. Amino acid sequence: CSARGGQDNSPLHF.

V usage is TRBV24-1 and J usage is TRBJ2-1; D gene unclear. The V end was cut by 9 bases, the J end by 8 bases, with 13 bases between. Germline CDR1 and CDR2: KGHDR and SFDVKD. This CDR3 is 12 amino acids long. CDR3 in DNA: TGTGCCACCCGAGCGAGAAATGATGAGCAGTTCTTC. Amino acid sequence: CATRARNDEQFF.

The chain recombines TRBV18 with TRBJ2-1; 9 bases map to TRBD1. Losses at the gene ends were 4 bases for V and 9 bases for J; bases not matched to a gene: 7. The CDR3 covers 14 residues. CDR1 and CDR2 from the germline V gene are KGHSH and LQKENI. In nucleotides, the CDR3 is TGTGCCAGCTCACAAAGGACAGGGGTCTTTGAGCAGTTCTTC. Encoded protein: CASSQRTGVFEQFF.

This chain joins TRBV6-2 or TRBV6-3 and TRBJ2-1; possible D gene TRBD2, 6 bases. CDR3 size: 15 residues. The ends were cut back, 7 bases at V and 5 bases at J, with 18 bases in the middle. Germline values: CDR1 MNHEY, CDR2 SVGEGT. CDR3 region: CASTLDVAGNNEQFF. CDR3 coding DNA: TGTGCCAGCACCCTGGACGTGGCGGGAAACAATGAGCAGTTCTTC.

This clonotype was picked up many times. This rearrangement joins TRBV30 to TRBJ1-5, with a possible D match to TRBD1 (5 bases). The CDR3 has 14 residues. From germline, CDR1 is GTSNPN and CDR2 SVGIG (reference sequence). V lost 3 bases, J lost 2 bases, and 11 bases lay in between. The CDR3 sequence: CAWSRGGGNQPQHF. DNA for the CDR3: TGTGCCTGGAGCCGTGGGGGAGGCAATCAGCCCCAGCATTTT. Looking up the rest from reference TRBV30 and TRBJ1-5 gives the full variable domain: SQTIHQWPATLVQPVGSPLSLECTVEGTSNPNLYWYRQAAGRGLQLLFYSVGIGQISSEVPQNLSASRPQDRQFILSSKKLLLSDSGFYLCAWSRGGGNQPQHFGDGTRLSIL.

This clonotype has a handful of counts. V is TRBV5-5 and J is TRBJ1-1, with D possibly being TRBD1 (5 bases). V dropped 4 bases and J dropped 1 base, with 8 bases sitting between them. CDR1 and CDR2 (germline): SGHKS, YYEKEE (reference sequence). The CDR3 extends over 13 amino acids. CDR3 sequence: CASSQQANTEAFF. The CDR3 DNA reads as TGTGCCAGCAGCCAACAGGCGAACACTGAAGCTTTCTTT.

Worth noting for this clonotype: A much more abundant neighbour one base away suggests this may be a read error. As the CDR3 is not closed by the conserved phenylalanine or tryptophan, this likely results from a read error. The CDR3 is CASSFRIQGSNQPQHL. For the CDR3, the DNA is TGTGCCAGCAGTTTTCGGATTCAAGGCAGCAATCAGCCCCAGCATCTT. The chain links TRBV12-3 or TRBV12-4 to TRBJ1-5; D remains unclear. This CDR3 region has 16 residues. V was clipped by 3 bases and J by 1 base, with 13 bases between them.

The sample holds many counts of this clonotype. The chain joins TRBV18 to TRBJ1-2; D is perhaps TRBD1 (5 bases). Germline lookup yields CDR1 KGHSH and CDR2 LQKENI. V was shortened by 4 bases and J by 0 bases, with 9 bases between the two germline ends. This CDR3 has 14 amino acids. CDR3 DNA sequence: TGTGCCAGCTCACAAGGGGAAACTAACTATGGCTACACCTTC. It yields the protein CASSQGETNYGYTF.

The CDR3, as DNA: TGTGCCAGCAGCTTAAAAGAAGGGGTTCGGGCTTTCTTT. This sequence encodes CASSLKEGVRAFF. The gene calls are TRBV7-2 and TRBJ1-1; weak D call: TRBD1 (5 bases). Per the germline V gene, CDR1 is SGHTA and CDR2 is FQGNSA. There are 13 residues in the CDR3. V was pared by 2 bases and J by 11 bases, with 15 bases between.

This clonotype was recorded at least ten times. J is TRBJ1-1 and V is TRBV5-1; D remains ambiguous. CDR1 SGHRS and CDR2 YFSETQ come from the germline V gene. This CDR3 has 14 residues. V gave up 4 bases and J gave up 0 bases, with 10 bases separating them. Here the CDR3 DNA reads TGCGCCAGCAGCCCGAACGCCTTGAACACTGAAGCTTTCTTT. Translating it yields CASSPNALNTEAFF.

The DNA for the CDR3 is TGTGCCAGTAGTGCCCAGGGCTTCCAAGAGACCCAGTACTTC. Its translation is CASSAQGFQETQYF. V usage is TRBV19 and J usage is TRBJ2-5; possibly TRBD1 for D (5 bases). CDR3 size: 14 residues. From germline, CDR1 is LNHDA and CDR2 SQIVND (reference sequence). V was clipped by 5 bases and J by 1 base, with 11 bases between them.

The table lists this clonotype with many counts. The chain links TRBV20-1 to TRBJ2-7; perhaps TRBD2 as D (7 bases). V dropped 3 bases and J dropped 1 base, with 22 bases sitting between them. This CDR3 has 17 amino acids. The germline V gene has CDR1 DFQATT and CDR2 SNEGSKA (reference sequence). The CDR3 loop reads CSARGGRQNHGSYEQYF. The CDR3 DNA is TGCAGTGCTAGGGGGGGGCGACAAAACCATGGGTCCTACGAGCAGTACTTC.

J is TRBJ2-1 and V is TRBV27; 7 nucleotides align to TRBD2. Germline V CDR1 and CDR2: MNHEY, SMNVEV (reference sequence). Trimming at V came to 6 bases and at J to 12 bases, leaving 8 bases not matched to a gene. The CDR3 has 12 amino acids. CDR3 in amino acids: CASSGRPGGQFF. The CDR3 coding sequence is TGTGCCAGCAGCGGGAGGCCCGGGGGGCAGTTCTTC.

This clonotype was seen at least ten times. The V gene is TRBV6-2 or TRBV6-3, the J gene TRBJ2-7, with D uncertain. Trimming left V 2 bases short and J 4 bases short, with 6 bases between. CDR1 and CDR2 (germline): MNHEY, SVGEGT. The CDR3 covers 12 residues. The CDR3, as DNA: TGTGCCAGCAGTTACCCCAGGTACGAGCAGTACTTC. Translating gives CASSYPRYEQYF.